This TCR beta chain is drawn from a study of T-cell reconstitution after alpha-beta-depleted transplantation in children. In its sample, this clonotype was seen many times. Preparation of the TCRbeta library used unique molecular identifiers. TCRdb reprocessed the PCR reads via MiXCR and lists one record per CDR3 protein. Among approximately 91,000 distinct CDR3 sequences listed, roughly 7.7% were seen once. Sequences were derived from PBMCs from the stem cell graft donor, sampled from the stem cell graft. The sequence derives from a human donor who donated a stem cell graft to a child with congenital amegakaryocytic thrombocytopenia.

The CDR3 region is CSVVEQDHPSGANVLTF. The CDR3 bases are TGCAGCGTGGTTGAACAGGACCATCCCTCTGGGGCCAACGTCCTGACTTTC. V and J are TRBV29-1 and TRBJ2-6; D possibly corresponds to TRBD1 (5 bases). V gave up 6 bases and J gave up 0 bases, with 18 bases separating them. In germline, CDR1 is SQVTM, CDR2 ANQGSEA. The CDR3 length is 17 residues. The full variable domain, rest sourced from reference TRBV29-1 and TRBJ2-6, is SAVISQKPSRDICQRGTSLTIQCQVDSQVTMMFWYRQQPGQSLTLIATANQGSEATYESGFVIDKFPISRPNLTFSTLTVSNMSPEDSSIYLCSVVEQDHPSGANVLTFGAGSRLTVL.